This entry lists 30 T cell receptor beta chains sequenced from one sample in a study of T cell responses to AZD1222 COVID-19 vaccine. Produced via immunoSEQ multiplex PCR; TCRdb's table is partial and in-frame only. The table has roughly 93,000 clones, roughly 88% seen once. This sample comprised peripheral blood, obtained on day 0 of AZD1222 vaccination. The receptor set was obtained from an adult in good health.

V is TRBV5-1 and J is TRBJ2-2; TRBD2 aligns across 8 bases. The J segment lost 4 bases and the V segment lost 2 bases, leaving 10 bases of the junction unmatched. The CDR3 is 17 amino acids. Per germline, CDR1 SGHRS and CDR2 YFSETQ. The CDR3 protein is CASSFPSGGPVTGELFF. CDR3 sequence (DNA): TGCGCCAGCAGCTTCCCTTCGGGGGGGCCGGTCACCGGGGAGCTGTTTTTT. The full variable domain, in which reference TRBV5-1 and TRBJ2-2 provide the parts outside the CDR3, is KAGVTQTPRYLIKTRGQQVTLSCSPISGHRSVSWYQQTPGQGLQFLFEYFSETQRNKGNFPGRFSGRQFSNSRSEMNVSTLELGDSALYLCASSFPSGGPVTGELFFGEGSRLTVL.

This clone was counted at least ten times. The rearrangement uses TRBV30 and TRBJ1-1, with a weak D call TRBD1 (6 bases). CDR3 length: 14 residues. Germline-derived CDR1 and CDR2 are GTSNPN and SVGIG (reference sequence). V was clipped by 0 bases and J by 9 bases, with 17 bases between them. CDR3 sequence (DNA): TGTGCCTGGAGTGTAGAGAATCCTACAGGGCAAGCTTTCTTT. Protein: CAWSVENPTGQAFF.

The chain employs TRBV6-6 and TRBJ2-7, with TRBD1 matching 7 bases. Trimming removed 5 bases from V and 2 bases from J; junction bases left unmatched: 9. This CDR3 region has 15 residues. CDR1 and CDR2 (germline): MNHNY, SVGAGI (reference sequence). CDR3: CASSQHPGQTYEQYF. The CDR3 DNA reads TGTGCCAGCAGTCAACACCCGGGACAGACCTACGAGCAGTACTTC.

This chain connects TRBV25-1 to TRBJ2-2; the match to TRBD2 covers 10 bases. CDR3 length equals 13 residues. Germline V lookup: CDR1 MGHDK, CDR2 SYGVNS. Trimming took 7 bases from V and 6 from J; bases not matched to a gene: 2. CDR3 nucleotides: TGTGCCAGCACAGCGGGAGGGCCCGGGGAGCTGTTTTTT. This translates into CASTAGGPGELFF.

The sample holds a few counts of this clone. The chain employs TRBV5-5 and TRBJ1-2, with TRBD1 identical over 7 bases. J lost 1 base, V lost 1 base, and 4 bases had no gene match. The germline V gene encodes CDR1 SGHKS and CDR2 YYEKEE (reference sequence). The CDR3 totals 15 residues. The CDR3: CASSLMRQGNYGYTF. The CDR3 DNA is TGTGCCAGCAGCTTGATGCGACAGGGTAACTATGGCTACACCTTC.

The chain combines TRBV7-9 with TRBJ2-7; TRBD1 matches 9 bases. Germline V gene data show CDR1 as SEHNR and CDR2 as FQNEAQ (reference sequence). CDR3 length equals 15 residues. The ends lost 6 bases at V and 3 bases at J; junction bases unmatched: 9. CDR3 loop: CASRPPGQGIYEQYF. CDR3 nucleotide sequence: TGTGCCAGCAGGCCACCGGGACAGGGTATCTACGAGCAGTACTTC.

This clone was detected once. V gene TRBV7-6 combines with J gene TRBJ2-1, with D perhaps being TRBD1 or TRBD2 (5 bases each). The CDR3 loop spans 17 amino acids. V shed 4 bases and J shed 3 bases, with 19 bases lying between them. Germline CDR1 and CDR2: SGHVS and FNYEAQ. The CDR3 nucleotides are TGTGCCAGCAGCTCAAATGAGGGGAGTTCAGTCTACAATGAGCAGTTCTTC. It yields the protein CASSSNEGSSVYNEQFF.

The genes are TRBV9 and TRBJ1-5, with TRBD1 as a possible D gene (5 bases). The germline V gene encodes CDR1 SGDLS and CDR2 YYNGEE. The CDR3 sequence is 12 residues long. The V end was cut by 4 bases, the J end by 9 bases, with 11 bases between. CDR3 sequence reads: CASSSLGGPQHF. For the CDR3, the DNA is TGTGCCAGCAGCTCACTGGGGGGGCCCCAGCATTTT.

The J gene is TRBJ2-5, the V gene TRBV20-1; 9 bases fit TRBD2. This CDR3 is built from 13 residues. The germline CDR1 and CDR2 sequences are DFQATT and SNEGSKA (reference sequence). V was pared by 3 bases and J by 5 bases, with 4 bases of the junction left unmatched. In nucleotides, the CDR3 is TGCAGTGCTAGTAGTAGCGGGAGTGAGACCCAGTACTTC. It encodes CSASSSGSETQYF.

The chain couples TRBV19 to TRBJ2-7; 7 positions match TRBD1. The CDR3 extends over 14 amino acids. With V trimmed by 4 bases and J by 7 bases, 10 bases remained unmatched. Germline V gene sequence: CDR1 LNHDA, CDR2 SQIVND (reference sequence). CDR3 sequence (DNA): TGTGCCAGTAGTACCTCAGGACAGGCGTCTGAGCAGTACTTC. It yields the protein CASSTSGQASEQYF.

The chain carries TRBV29-1 and TRBJ2-4; 8 bases are shared with TRBD1. This CDR3 is built from 12 residues. CDR1 and CDR2 (germline): SQVTM, ANQGSEA. Trimming took 2 bases from V and 7 from J; bases not matched to a gene: 1. Here the CDR3 reads CSVEQGANIQYF. The CDR3 coding sequence is TGCAGCGTTGAACAGGGGGCTAACATTCAGTACTTC.

The CDR3 region is CASSISAGGEPQHF. The CDR3 nucleotides read TGTGCCAGTAGTATATCAGCAGGGGGGGAGCCCCAGCATTTT. The V gene is TRBV19, the J gene TRBJ1-5; TRBD1 matches 7 bases. Germline loops: CDR1 LNHDA, CDR2 SQIVND (reference sequence). The CDR3 is 14 residues long. V was pared by 2 bases and J by 8 bases, with 6 bases of the junction left unmatched.

This clone was picked up a small number of times. The V call is TRBV28, the J call TRBJ1-3; weak D call: TRBD1 (6 bases). CDR1 is MDHEN and CDR2 is SYDVKM in the germline V gene. The CDR3 consists of 17 residues. The V end lost 6 bases, the J end lost 3 bases, and 21 bases lay between the germline ends. The CDR3 loop reads CASRPAGALFDGNTIYF. For the CDR3, the DNA is TGTGCCAGCAGGCCAGCGGGGGCTCTATTTGATGGAAACACCATATATTTT.

The DNA of the CDR3 is TGCGCCAGCAGCCCAGACCAGGGGGAGACCCAGTACTTC. Translation: CASSPDQGETQYF. The chain recombines TRBV5-1 with TRBJ2-5, with D possibly matching TRBD1 (6 bases). The germline V gene has CDR1 SGHRS and CDR2 YFSETQ. The ends were cut back, 4 bases at V and 5 bases at J, with 12 bases in the middle. The CDR3 is 13 amino acids.

This chain joins TRBV28 and TRBJ2-5, with D perhaps TRBD2 (7 bases). The CDR3 is 14 residues long. Trimming cost V 7 bases and J 5 bases, with 17 bases left between them. Germline-derived CDR1 and CDR2 are MDHEN and SYDVKM. The CDR3 is CASTSAGAVETQYF. The CDR3 DNA sequence: TGTGCCAGCACCTCGGCGGGGGCAGTCGAGACCCAGTACTTC.

This chain links TRBV9 with TRBJ1-2; the D gene is possibly TRBD1 (5 bases). The CDR3 covers 13 residues. Trimming left V 3 bases short and J 2 bases short, with 8 bases between. From germline, CDR1 is SGDLS and CDR2 YYNGEE. DNA of the CDR3: TGTGCCAGCAGCGCCCGGGACAACTATGGCTACACCTTC. It specifies CASSARDNYGYTF. The complete variable domain, with remaining parts taken from reference TRBV9 and TRBJ1-2, reads DSGVTQTPKHLITATGQRVTLRCSPRSGDLSVYWYQQSLDQGLQFLIQYYNGEERAKGNILERFSAQQFPDLHSELNLSSLELGDSALYFCASSARDNYGYTFGSGTRLTVV.

The genes are TRBV21-1 and TRBJ2-1; the table's D call, TRBD1, was not checked against the DNA. TRBV21-1 is recorded as a pseudogene. The length of the CDR3 is 8 residues. For the CDR3, the DNA is TGTGCCAGCAGCGGGCGGTTCTTC. This codes for CASSGRFF.

The J gene is TRBJ2-7, the V gene TRBV7-2, with D tentatively TRBD2 (5 bases). V was trimmed by 2 bases and J by 6 bases, leaving 17 bases between them. Germline V gene data show CDR1 as SGHTA and CDR2 as FQGNSA. This CDR3 is 15 amino acids long. CDR3: CASSLTAIREGEQYF. CDR3 in DNA: TGTGCCAGCAGCTTAACGGCTATCAGAGAGGGCGAGCAGTACTTC.

The rearrangement links TRBV28 to TRBJ1-5; possibly TRBD1 for D (6 bases). The V and J ends lost 3 bases and 5 bases respectively, with 11 bases between them. Germline CDR1 is MDHEN and CDR2 is SYDVKM. This CDR3 comprises 14 residues. The CDR3: CASSLAGDHQPQHF. CDR3 coding DNA: TGTGCCAGCAGTTTGGCAGGGGACCATCAGCCCCAGCATTTT.

The V and J genes are TRBV27 and TRBJ2-6; D uncertain. Germline CDR1 and CDR2: MNHEY and SMNVEV (reference sequence). Trimming shortened V by 6 bases and J by 0 bases, and 9 bases separated the two germline ends. The CDR3 extends over 15 amino acids. In DNA, the CDR3 is TGTGCCAGCAGACCGACCTTCTCTGGGGCCAACGTCCTGACTTTC. Translating gives CASRPTFSGANVLTF. Full variable domain (rest looked up from reference TRBV27 and TRBJ2-6): EAQVTQNPRYLITVTGKKLTVTCSQNMNHEYMSWYRQDPGLGLRQIYYSMNVEVTDKGDVPEGYKVSRKEKRNFPLILESPSPNQTSLYFCASRPTFSGANVLTFGAGSRLTVL.

The chain carries TRBV4-3 and TRBJ2-7; TRBD1 might be the D (5 bases). The CDR3 is made up of 12 amino acids. CDR1 is LGHNA and CDR2 is YSLEER in the germline V gene. Trimming shortened V by 3 bases and J by 6 bases, and 9 bases separated the two germline ends. The CDR3 DNA reads TGCGCCAGCAGCCACCAGGGTCGCGAGCAGTACTTC. As protein: CASSHQGREQYF.

The rearrangement joins TRBV11-2 to TRBJ2-3, with 8 bases identical to TRBD2. CDR1 SGHAT and CDR2 FQNNGV come from the germline V gene. After removal of 6 bases from V and 2 bases from J, the junction contained 4 bases not matched to a gene. The CDR3 is made up of 14 amino acids. The CDR3 nucleotides read TGTGCCAGCAGAATAGCGGGATTCACAGATACGCAGTATTTT. Protein sequence: CASRIAGFTDTQYF.

J is TRBJ1-2 and V is TRBV6-5; D is possibly TRBD1 (6 bases). This CDR3 has 15 amino acids. CDR1 and CDR2 (germline): MNHEY, SVGAGI. V was trimmed by 0 bases and J by 3 bases, leaving 11 bases between them. The CDR3 coding sequence is TGTGCCAGCAGTTACTCGAGGGGGGCAGACTATGGCTACACCTTC. The encoded protein is CASSYSRGADYGYTF.

The chain has TRBV3-1 (or the pseudogene TRBV3-2) and TRBJ1-2, with 7 bases that match TRBD1. After removal of 4 bases from V and 8 bases from J, the junction contained 7 bases not matched to a gene. Germline V gene lookup returns CDR1 LGHDT and CDR2 YNNKEL (reference sequence). This CDR3 contains 13 residues. The CDR3 DNA is TGTGCCAGCAGCCTCTTCCGGACAGGAGGCTACACCTTC. Residues: CASSLFRTGGYTF.

The rearrangement links TRBV15 to TRBJ1-6; D ambiguous. V was pared by 3 bases and J by 0 bases, with 12 bases between. The CDR3 extends over 17 amino acids. Germline V gives CDR1 LNHNV, CDR2 YYDKDF (reference sequence). This CDR3 is CATSSYGRSSYNSPLHF. The CDR3 DNA reads as TGTGCCACCAGCAGTTATGGTCGGAGCTCCTATAATTCACCCCTCCACTTT.

The chain carries TRBV27 and TRBJ2-3, with D perhaps matching TRBD2 (6 bases). Germline values: CDR1 MNHEY, CDR2 SMNVEV (reference sequence). The V gene lost 5 bases and the J gene lost 7 bases, with 19 bases spanning the gap. The length of the CDR3 is 15 residues. The CDR3 spells CASSIDPAGSYTQYF. The CDR3 coding sequence is TGTGCCAGCAGTATCGACCCCGCGGGATCTTATACGCAGTATTTT.

The chain recombines TRBV19 with TRBJ1-2; D is unresolved. V was shortened by 2 bases and J by 7 bases, with 11 bases between the two germline ends. The CDR3 is made up of 13 amino acids. The germline V gene has CDR1 LNHDA and CDR2 SQIVND (reference sequence). The CDR3 region has the DNA TGTGCCAGTAGTATATCAAGGGAGACTGGCTACACCTTC. This encodes CASSISRETGYTF.

J is TRBJ1-6 and V is TRBV7-2; 11 bases align to TRBD1. The germline CDR1 and CDR2 sequences are SGHTA and FQGNSA. Trimming removed 0 bases from V and 9 bases from J; junction bases left unmatched: 4. CDR3 length equals 16 residues. CDR3 loop: CASSLAPGQGGSPLHF. The CDR3, as DNA: TGTGCCAGCAGCTTAGCTCCGGGACAGGGGGGTTCACCCCTCCACTTT. Using reference TRBV7-2 and TRBJ1-6 for the parts outside the CDR3, the full variable domain is GAGVSQSPSNKVTEKGKDVELRCDPISGHTALYWYRQSLGQGLEFLIYFQGNSAPDKSGLPSDRFSAERTGGSVSTLTIQRTQQEDSAVYLCASSLAPGQGGSPLHFGNGTRLTVT.

This rearrangement joins TRBV10-3 to TRBJ2-7, with D perhaps matching TRBD2 (5 bases). The germline V gene encodes CDR1 ENHRY and CDR2 SYGVKD. V lost 0 bases, J lost 2 bases, and 8 bases lay in between. The CDR3 length is 14 residues. CDR3 protein: CAISESNGAYEQYF. The CDR3, as DNA: TGTGCCATCAGTGAGTCCAACGGGGCCTACGAGCAGTACTTC.

The V call is TRBV11-3, the J call TRBJ2-1; no clear D. Looked up from germline, CDR1 is SGHNT and CDR2 is YENEEA. This CDR3 is built from 14 residues. Trimming cost V 3 bases and J 3 bases, with 9 bases left between them. CDR3 in DNA: TGTGCCAGCAGCTTGTCGGGTGACTACAATGAGCAGTTCTTC. This translates into CASSLSGDYNEQFF.